This record looks at one TCR beta chain sequence and its context. The antigen remains unidentified. These data originate in a study of cytomegalovirus exposure and HLA in healthy donors. General observations from the study: The likely origin of a cluster of highly shared sequence variants was a sequencing artifact.

Vbeta (60) and Jbeta (13) primers were used in the PCR. TCRdb's copy holds only in-frame clones and misses some; the assay was immunoSEQ multiplex PCR. The data hold around 200,000 clones, with 75% to 85% observed a single time. The receptor was derived from a boy between 5 and 17 years old in good health and CMV-seronegative. Input material: PBMCs.

CDR3 protein: CASSLAGTENNYGYTF. The CDR3 bases are TGTGCCAGCAGCTTAGCCGGGACAGAGAATAACTATGGCTACACCTTC. The chain has TRBV7-9 and TRBJ1-2; 7 nucleotides align to TRBD1. This CDR3 spans 16 amino acids. V shed 0 bases, J shed 1 base, and the junction held 5 bases outside the gene matches. Germline assignment: CDR1 SEHNR and CDR2 FQNEAQ (reference sequence).